These 25 T cell receptor beta chains originate from one sample sequenced in a study of response to subunit inactivated influenza vaccine. Each CDR3 protein gets one entry after TCRdb re-called the RT-PCR reads with MiXCR. The sample lists roughly 700,000 distinct CDR3 sequences, less than 20% occurring once. The sequences come from PBMCs from blood, collected about 12 days after vaccination. Every receptor here comes from a man in his fifties who received an inactivated influenza vaccine.

This clonotype was recorded many times. The chain combines TRBV20-1 with TRBJ1-2; 8 bases are a match to TRBD1. The V and J ends lost 5 bases and 2 bases, in that order; junction bases with no gene match: 13. This CDR3 has 16 amino acids. Germline V gene sequence: CDR1 DFQATT, CDR2 SNEGSKA (reference sequence). The CDR3: CSADGGRGQPNYGYTF. CDR3 bases: TGCAGTGCTGATGGGGGCAGGGGGCAGCCGAACTATGGCTACACCTTC.

In this sample, this clonotype turned up many times. V and J are TRBV15 and TRBJ2-3; TRBD2 matches 13 bases. The germline CDR1 and CDR2 sequences are LNHNV and YYDKDF (reference sequence). Unmatched junction bases numbered 7, after V lost 2 bases and J lost 5 bases. The CDR3 has 17 amino acids. In nucleotides, the CDR3 is TGTGCCACCAGCAGACCACGGACTAGCGGGAGCTTAGATACGCAGTATTTT. Amino acids: CATSRPRTSGSLDTQYF.

This chain connects TRBV4-3 to TRBJ2-1; D is undetermined. The CDR3 runs to 13 residues. Germline V lookup: CDR1 LGHNA, CDR2 YSLEER. V was cut by 0 bases and J by 10 bases, with 10 bases left in between. The CDR3: CASSQDRAREQFF. The CDR3 nucleotides are TGCGCCAGCAGCCAAGATCGGGCTAGGGAGCAGTTCTTC.

This clonotype was counted between two and nine times. The chain couples TRBV6-1 to TRBJ2-3; D remains ambiguous. The CDR3 runs to 16 residues. Trimming stripped 6 bases from V and 0 bases from J, with 16 bases between. The germline CDR1 and CDR2 sequences are MNHNS and SASEGT. In DNA form, the CDR3 reads TGTGCCAGCAGGTCCCCGTGGATGCCTAGCACAGATACGCAGTATTTT. This encodes CASRSPWMPSTDTQYF.

J is TRBJ2-5 and V is TRBV7-2, with 12 bases that match TRBD2. This CDR3 is 18 amino acids long. Trimming removed 0 bases from V and 1 base from J; junction bases left unmatched: 6. Germline lookup yields CDR1 SGHTA and CDR2 FQGNSA. The CDR3 nucleotides are TGTGCCAGCAGCTTAGCGTTTCTAGCGGGAGGGGGCCAAGAGACCCAGTACTTC. It encodes CASSLAFLAGGGQETQYF.

This rearrangement joins TRBV30 to TRBJ2-3, with D perhaps TRBD2 (6 bases). This CDR3 is 13 amino acids long. Trimming removed 5 bases at V and 1 base at J, with 10 bases between. Germline V gene sequence: CDR1 GTSNPN, CDR2 SVGIG (reference sequence). The CDR3 here is CAWGGKGTDTQYF. DNA of the CDR3: TGTGCCTGGGGAGGGAAGGGCACAGATACGCAGTATTTT.

J is TRBJ2-1 and V is TRBV12-3 or TRBV12-4; weak D call: TRBD2 (5 bases). The CDR3 contains 16 residues. Trimming took off 5 bases at V and 4 bases at J, with 18 bases between the two ends. CDR3 DNA sequence: TGTGCCAGCAGTCCCCAAGGGAGTGGAGTTTACAATGAGCAGTTCTTC. Protein: CASSPQGSGVYNEQFF.

J is TRBJ2-7 and V is TRBV10-3; D call uncertain. V dropped 3 bases and J dropped 4 bases, with 7 bases sitting between them. The CDR3 is 12 residues long. Germline CDR1 reads ENHRY; CDR2 reads SYGVKD. The CDR3 here is CAISDPGYEQYF. The CDR3 DNA reads as TGTGCCATCAGTGATCCAGGTTACGAGCAGTACTTC.

The V call is TRBV5-1, the J call TRBJ1-4; no firm D call. Trimming left V 4 bases short and J 8 bases short, with 15 bases between. Germline CDR1 and CDR2: SGHRS and YFSETQ. This CDR3 has 14 amino acids. In DNA form, the CDR3 reads TGCGCCAGCAGCGGCGTTGTAGGCAGCGAAAAACTGTTTTTT. Translated, it gives CASSGVVGSEKLFF.

This clonotype has just a few counts. The V and J genes are TRBV13 and TRBJ2-7, with a weak D call TRBD2 (5 bases). The CDR3 sequence is 13 residues long. Germline CDR1 PRHDT, CDR2 FYEKMQ (reference sequence). V lost 0 bases, J lost 5 bases, and 8 bases lay in between. The CDR3, as DNA: TGTGCCAGCAGCTTAGGGTCCGGGAACGAGCAGTACTTC. It translates to CASSLGSGNEQYF.

The rearrangement links TRBV6-2 or TRBV6-3 to TRBJ2-3; D not certain. Trimming took 6 bases from V and 3 from J, leaving 7 bases between them. Looked up from germline, CDR1 is MNHEY and CDR2 is SVGEGT. This CDR3 contains 12 residues. The CDR3 DNA reads as TGTGCCAGCAGACCCCGAACAGATACGCAGTATTTT. Translating it yields CASRPRTDTQYF.

This chain links TRBV7-3 with TRBJ2-7; the match to TRBD1 covers 8 bases. Germline V gives CDR1 SGHTA, CDR2 FQGTGA. With V trimmed by 5 bases and J by 5 bases, 8 bases remained unmatched. The CDR3 totals 14 residues. CDR3 DNA: TGTGCCAGCAGCGCAGCGGACAGGGATAACGAGCAGTACTTC. Translating gives CASSAADRDNEQYF.

This clonotype was found many times. The rearrangement joins TRBV30 to TRBJ2-5; 7 bases are a match to TRBD2. This CDR3 region has 14 residues. Per germline, CDR1 GTSNPN and CDR2 SVGIG (reference sequence). Germline trimming cut 0 bases from V and 6 bases from J; bases unmatched to any gene: 7. CDR3 amino acids: CAWSVPGRKKTQYF. For the CDR3, the DNA is TGTGCCTGGAGTGTACCCGGGAGGAAAAAGACCCAGTACTTC.

The table lists this clonotype with a few counts. The V and J genes are TRBV20-1 and TRBJ2-7; D call uncertain. The CDR3 is made up of 13 amino acids. Trimming shortened V by 6 bases and J by 2 bases, and 14 bases separated the two germline ends. Germline CDR1 is DFQATT and CDR2 is SNEGSKA (reference sequence). CDR3 residues: CSASVGPTYEQYF. CDR3 in DNA: TGCAGTGCCAGCGTGGGCCCCACCTACGAGCAGTACTTC.

This chain links TRBV30 with TRBJ2-5; tentatively, D is TRBD2 (6 bases). This CDR3 comprises 15 residues. Trimming took off 3 bases at V and 1 base at J, with 15 bases between the two ends. From germline, CDR1 is GTSNPN and CDR2 SVGIG (reference sequence). CDR3 region: CAWSLGASAQETQYF. CDR3 coding DNA: TGTGCCTGGAGCCTCGGGGCTAGCGCCCAAGAGACCCAGTACTTC.

This clonotype was found a few times. The J gene is TRBJ2-5, the V gene TRBV4-2; weak D call: TRBD1 (5 bases). V lost 1 base and J 5 bases, leaving 11 bases between the germline ends. Germline CDR1 is LGHNA and CDR2 is YNFKEQ. The CDR3 runs 14 residues. The CDR3 region has the DNA TGTGCCAGCAGCCAAGCGGTCGCAGGGGAGACCCAGTACTTC. Protein sequence: CASSQAVAGETQYF.

The chain is built from TRBV28 and TRBJ2-5; 11 bases map to TRBD2. Germline CDR1 MDHEN, CDR2 SYDVKM. The CDR3 loop spans 15 amino acids. V lost 6 bases, J lost 1 base, and 4 bases stayed unmatched. CDR3 protein: CASSTSGRAQETQYF. The CDR3 DNA is TGTGCCAGCAGCACTAGCGGGAGAGCCCAAGAGACCCAGTACTTC. The variable domain in full, completed from reference TRBV28 and TRBJ2-5, reads DVKVTQSSRYLVKRTGEKVFLECVQDMDHENMFWYRQDPGLGLRLIYFSYDVKMKEKGDIPEGYSVSREKKERFSLILESASTNQTSMYLCASSTSGRAQETQYFGPGTRLLVL.

In this sample, this clonotype turned up a few times. The chain has TRBV7-8 and TRBJ2-7; D remains ambiguous. The germline CDR1 and CDR2 sequences are SGHVS and FQNEAQ. The ends were cut back, 0 bases at V and 4 bases at J, with 10 bases in the middle. The CDR3 runs to 14 residues. CDR3 nucleotide sequence: TGTGCCAGCAGCTTAGCCGGCCTAGGATACGAGCAGTACTTC. As protein: CASSLAGLGYEQYF.

This sequence joins TRBV28 and TRBJ2-5, with D possibly being TRBD1 (6 bases). The CDR3 consists of 15 residues. The germline CDR1 and CDR2 sequences are MDHEN and SYDVKM. V was trimmed by 2 bases and J by 4 bases, leaving 14 bases between them. The CDR3 coding sequence is TGTGCCAGCAGTTTAAGATTAGGGGGTGGAGAGACCCAGTACTTC. As protein: CASSLRLGGGETQYF. The complete variable domain, with remaining parts taken from reference TRBV28 and TRBJ2-5, reads DVKVTQSSRYLVKRTGEKVFLECVQDMDHENMFWYRQDPGLGLRLIYFSYDVKMKEKGDIPEGYSVSREKKERFSLILESASTNQTSMYLCASSLRLGGGETQYFGPGTRLLVL.

This clonotype was counted many times. The chain has TRBV5-4 and TRBJ2-7; TRBD1 matches 10 bases. V lost 5 bases, J lost 1 base, and 6 bases stayed unmatched. The CDR3 spans 15 residues. CDR1 is SGHNT, CDR2 YYREEE, per germline (reference sequence). CDR3 region: CASRRDRGRSYEQYF. As DNA, the CDR3 is TGTGCCAGCAGACGGGACAGGGGAAGATCCTACGAGCAGTACTTC.

This clonotype was counted only a few times. The chain recombines TRBV6-2 or TRBV6-3 with TRBJ2-3; 9 bases are shared with TRBD2. There are 17 residues in the CDR3. V trimming: 0 bases; J trimming: 0 bases; junction bases outside the gene matches: 4. CDR1 and CDR2 (germline): MNHEY, SVGEGT. The CDR3 loop reads CASSYSMTSGSTDTQYF. CDR3 DNA sequence: TGTGCCAGCAGTTACTCCATGACTAGCGGAAGCACAGATACGCAGTATTTT.

The V and J genes are TRBV10-1 and TRBJ2-7, with D hard to call. Trimming stripped 6 bases from V and 3 bases from J, with 15 bases between. Germline lookup yields CDR1 WNHNN and CDR2 SYGVQD (reference sequence). The CDR3 spans 14 residues. For the CDR3, the DNA is TGCGCCAGCAGCGATACCCTTAGGGTCTACGAGCAGTACTTC. The encoded protein is CASSDTLRVYEQYF.

This chain links TRBV7-9 with TRBJ2-5; perhaps D is TRBD1 or TRBD2 (5 bases each). Germline V gene sequence: CDR1 SEHNR, CDR2 FQNEAQ (reference sequence). This CDR3 spans 16 amino acids. Trimming pared 1 base from V and 5 bases from J, leaving 17 bases between. The CDR3 region is CASSLGISGPEETQYF. DNA of the CDR3: TGTGCCAGCAGCTTAGGAATATCGGGACCCGAGGAGACCCAGTACTTC.

The J gene is TRBJ1-5, the V gene TRBV12-3 or TRBV12-4; a weak D match, TRBD1 (6 bases). Trimming cost V 2 bases and J 2 bases, with 10 bases left between them. The CDR3 totals 15 residues. The DNA for the CDR3 is TGTGCCAGCAGTTTAAGGGGGGCGGGCAATCAGCCCCAGCATTTT. Translated: CASSLRGAGNQPQHF.

The chain employs TRBV5-1 and TRBJ2-2; no clear D. Germline V gene lookup returns CDR1 SGHRS and CDR2 YFSETQ. V gave up 0 bases and J gave up 14 bases, with 14 bases separating them. The CDR3 has 13 amino acids. CDR3 in DNA: TGCGCCAGCAGCTTGGGATCCCTCGGCTCCCTGTTTTTT. It encodes CASSLGSLGSLFF.